Below are 10 T cell receptor beta chains sequenced from a single sample in a study of technical replicates of blood from several donors. The protocol was immunoSEQ multiplex PCR, while the TCRdb copy is restricted to in-frame clones and leaves out a portion. The sample lists roughly 71,000 clones; about 95% were seen once. The specimen was T cells isolated from PBMCs. These receptor sequences come from a human donor in good health.

This sequence joins TRBV7-9 and TRBJ2-7, with D possibly matching TRBD1 (6 bases). Germline V gene sequence: CDR1 SEHNR, CDR2 FQNEAQ (reference sequence). Trimming removed 4 bases at V and 9 bases at J, with 22 bases between. The CDR3 contains 15 residues. In DNA, the CDR3 is TGTGCCAGCAGCTCCCTATACAGGGAACCCGTGACGCAGTACTTC. It is translated as CASSSLYREPVTQYF.

The chain couples TRBV15 to TRBJ1-1; D gene ambiguous. V lost 1 base and J lost 1, with 19 bases in between. Germline assignment: CDR1 LNHNV and CDR2 YYDKDF (reference sequence). The CDR3 covers 18 residues. The CDR3 reads CATSRGRLGGERNTEAFF. CDR3 DNA sequence: TGTGCCACCAGCAGAGGACGTCTCGGCGGGGAGCGGAACACTGAAGCTTTCTTT.

This sequence joins TRBV30 and TRBJ1-5, with 10 bases fitting TRBD1. V lost 5 bases to trimming and J lost 6 bases; unmatched junction nucleotides: 4. This CDR3 has 13 amino acids. Per germline, CDR1 GTSNPN and CDR2 SVGIG (reference sequence). CDR3 residues: CAWDRGLSQPQHF. The DNA of the CDR3 is TGTGCCTGGGACAGGGGGCTTAGTCAGCCCCAGCATTTT. Together with reference TRBV30 and TRBJ1-5, the CDR3 gives the full variable domain: SQTIHQWPATLVQPVGSPLSLECTVEGTSNPNLYWYRQAAGRGLQLLFYSVGIGQISSEVPQNLSASRPQDRQFILSSKKLLLSDSGFYLCAWDRGLSQPQHFGDGTRLSIL.

The V call is TRBV27, the J call TRBJ2-1; 10 bases are shared with TRBD1. V lost 5 bases to trimming and J lost 5 bases; unmatched junction nucleotides: 15. CDR3 length: 18 residues. Germline CDR1 reads MNHEY; CDR2 reads SMNVEV (reference sequence). DNA of the CDR3: TGTGCCAGCAGTCCCTACGGGACAGGGGATCGGTGGCACAATGAGCAGTTCTTC. Its translation: CASSPYGTGDRWHNEQFF.

V is TRBV7-6 and J is TRBJ2-2, with TRBD2 matching 8 bases. Germline V gives CDR1 SGHVS, CDR2 FNYEAQ. V was pared by 4 bases and J by 3 bases, with 10 bases of the junction left unmatched. The CDR3 contains 17 residues. CDR3 nucleotides: TGTGCCAGCAGCTCCGGGGGGGGTTTTAGGTACACCGGGGAGCTGTTTTTT. Encoded protein: CASSSGGGFRYTGELFF.

This chain connects TRBV28 to TRBJ2-7; weak D call: TRBD1 (5 bases). Per the germline V gene, CDR1 is MDHEN and CDR2 is SYDVKM. Trimming cost V 5 bases and J 2 bases, with 16 bases left between them. This CDR3 region has 15 residues. The CDR3 protein is CASSGPGGATYEQYF. The CDR3, as DNA: TGTGCCAGCAGTGGGCCAGGTGGGGCCACCTACGAGCAGTACTTC.

The chain has TRBV5-4 and TRBJ2-5; 11 bases are shared with TRBD2. The CDR3 loop spans 15 amino acids. The ends lost 4 bases at V and 2 bases at J; junction bases unmatched: 4. Germline CDR1 SGHNT, CDR2 YYREEE (reference sequence). The CDR3 DNA reads TGTGCCAGCAGCCCGACTAGCGGGGTACAAGAGACCCAGTACTTC. It is translated as CASSPTSGVQETQYF.

The V call is TRBV28, the J call TRBJ1-3; 7 nucleotides match TRBD1. The germline V gene encodes CDR1 MDHEN and CDR2 SYDVKM. The CDR3 contains 16 residues. The V and J ends lost 6 bases and 0 bases, in that order; junction bases with no gene match: 8. For the CDR3, the DNA is TGTGCCAGCAGAAACAGGGGTGAGAGCTCTGGAAACACCATATATTTT. This sequence encodes CASRNRGESSGNTIYF.

This clone was seen a single time. This sequence joins TRBV5-1 and TRBJ1-4; unclear D gene. Germline assignment: CDR1 SGHRS and CDR2 YFSETQ. The CDR3 is 14 amino acids. Trimming left V 4 bases short and J 2 bases short, with 9 bases between. The CDR3 DNA follows: TGCGCCAGCAGCGGAGATAATACTAATGAAAAACTGTTTTTT. Translated, it gives CASSGDNTNEKLFF.

The chain uses TRBV6-1 and TRBJ2-5; 7 bases map to TRBD1. The junction had 3 bases not matched to a gene; V was cut back by 6 bases and J by 2 bases. Germline CDR1 reads MNHNS; CDR2 reads SASEGT. This CDR3 region has 13 residues. The CDR3: CASRRGQQETQYF. The CDR3 coding sequence is TGTGCCAGCAGGAGGGGACAGCAAGAGACCCAGTACTTC.